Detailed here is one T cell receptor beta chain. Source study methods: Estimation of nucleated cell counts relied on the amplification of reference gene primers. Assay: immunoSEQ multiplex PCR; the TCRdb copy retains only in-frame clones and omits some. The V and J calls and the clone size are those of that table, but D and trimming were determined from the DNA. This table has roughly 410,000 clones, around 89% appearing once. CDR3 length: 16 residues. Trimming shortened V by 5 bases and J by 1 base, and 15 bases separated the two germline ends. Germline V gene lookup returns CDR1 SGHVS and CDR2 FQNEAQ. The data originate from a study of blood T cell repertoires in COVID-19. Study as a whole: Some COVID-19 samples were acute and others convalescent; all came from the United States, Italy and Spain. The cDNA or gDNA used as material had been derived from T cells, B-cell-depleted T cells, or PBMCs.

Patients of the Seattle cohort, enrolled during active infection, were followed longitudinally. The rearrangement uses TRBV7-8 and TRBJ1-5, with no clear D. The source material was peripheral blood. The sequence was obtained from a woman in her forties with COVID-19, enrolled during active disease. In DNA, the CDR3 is TGTGCCAGCAGCCCAGACACGGCGTGGAGCAATCAGCCCCAGCATTTT. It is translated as CASSPDTAWSNQPQHF.